This T cell receptor (beta chain) was profiled in a study of beta chain features in type 1 diabetes. Study-level results: In every one of the four CD4+ subsets, TCRB CDR3s were moderately but significantly shorter in Type 1 diabetes patients.

Only a few counts were recorded for this clone. What it recognizes is unknown. The investigators reverse transcribed all of the isolated RNA, so they sequenced expressed TCRB transcripts. Sequenced by immunoSEQ multiplex PCR; TCRdb stores in-frame clones only, minus some. The table lists 200,000 to 250,000 clones, more than 9% of them singletons. The germline V and J ends were trimmed by 6 bases and 3 bases, with 11 bases remaining between them. Germline V gene data show CDR1 as MNHEY and CDR2 as SVGAGI. The CDR3 has 13 amino acids. What was sequenced was naive CD4+ T cells from blood. This sequence joins TRBV6-5 and TRBJ1-1; a weak D match, TRBD1 (6 bases). This TCR was sampled from a woman younger than 35 in good health. The DNA for the CDR3 is TGTGCCAGCAGGGAGGGGGGGCACACTGAAGCTTTCTTT. Translation gives CASREGGHTEAFF.